This T cell receptor (beta chain) was profiled in a study of blood T cell repertoires in COVID-19. Turning to the study itself: Sites in the United States, Italy and Spain provided acute and convalescent COVID-19 samples.

The method was immunoSEQ multiplex PCR; TCRdb's version includes in-frame clones alone and lacks a portion of them. This table has approximately 67,000 clones, about 90% appearing once. This clone was recorded once. The receptor was derived from a human donor in a cohort sampled during active COVID-19. Sequencing was done on a sample of peripheral blood.

CDR3 nucleotide sequence: TGTGCCAGCAGTCGGGTCAGCTCGTACGAGCAGTACTTC. Protein sequence: CASSRVSSYEQYF. The chain combines TRBV6-5 with TRBJ2-7; D is unresolved. The V end lost 5 bases, the J end lost 4 bases, and 12 bases lay between the germline ends. The CDR3 runs 13 residues. Per germline, CDR1 MNHEY and CDR2 SVGAGI.